The T cell receptor (beta chain) under discussion was sequenced for a study of technical replicates of blood from a handful of donors. TCRdb's table, derived via immunoSEQ multiplex PCR, lists solely in-frame clones and lacks some. Of just over 60,000 clones listed, about 87% were seen once; the top ten hold 5.2%. The CDR3 has 14 amino acids. V shed 6 bases, J shed 2 bases, and the junction held 2 bases outside the gene matches. Germline V gene sequence: CDR1 MGHDK, CDR2 SYGVNS. The TCR was taken from a human donor in good health. Some clones in this sample may be carry-over from other donors' samples. V gene TRBV25-1 combines with J gene TRBJ2-1; 9 bases fit TRBD1. Sequencing input: PBMCs. The CDR3 DNA reads as TGTGCCAGCAGAGGACAGGGGACCTACAATGAGCAGTTCTTC. Its protein product is CASRGQGTYNEQFF. The complete variable domain, with remaining parts taken from reference TRBV25-1 and TRBJ2-1, reads EADIYQTPRYLVIGTGKKITLECSQTMGHDKMYWYQQDPGMELHLIHYSYGVNSTEKGDLSSESTVSRIRTEHFPLTLESARPSHTSQYLCASRGQGTYNEQFFGPGTRLTVL.